This T cell receptor (beta chain) was captured by sequencing in a study of blood T cell repertoires in COVID-19. Study-wide context: The United States, Italy and Spain supplied acute and convalescent COVID-19 samples.

Study processing details: Amplification of reference gene primers provided the estimated nucleated cell counts. Here immunoSEQ multiplex PCR was the method, and the copy in TCRdb shows in-frame clones only, minus some. V, J and clone size were drawn from that table, and D and trimming were deduced from the DNA. The sample consists of roughly 120,000 clones, approximately 80% of them appearing once. Between the trimmed V and J ends, which lost 0 bases and 4 bases, there was a span of 15 bases. The CDR3 is 16 residues long. Germline V lookup: CDR1 MGHRA, CDR2 YSYEKL. The specimen sequenced was peripheral blood. The rearrangement uses TRBV4-1 and TRBJ1-2; D may be TRBD1 (6 bases). This sequence was found in a woman aged 45 to 65 with acute or convalescent COVID-19. CDR3: CASSQDRSGGFYGYTF. The CDR3 coding sequence is TGCGCCAGCAGCCAAGATAGGTCGGGGGGCTTCTATGGCTACACCTTC.